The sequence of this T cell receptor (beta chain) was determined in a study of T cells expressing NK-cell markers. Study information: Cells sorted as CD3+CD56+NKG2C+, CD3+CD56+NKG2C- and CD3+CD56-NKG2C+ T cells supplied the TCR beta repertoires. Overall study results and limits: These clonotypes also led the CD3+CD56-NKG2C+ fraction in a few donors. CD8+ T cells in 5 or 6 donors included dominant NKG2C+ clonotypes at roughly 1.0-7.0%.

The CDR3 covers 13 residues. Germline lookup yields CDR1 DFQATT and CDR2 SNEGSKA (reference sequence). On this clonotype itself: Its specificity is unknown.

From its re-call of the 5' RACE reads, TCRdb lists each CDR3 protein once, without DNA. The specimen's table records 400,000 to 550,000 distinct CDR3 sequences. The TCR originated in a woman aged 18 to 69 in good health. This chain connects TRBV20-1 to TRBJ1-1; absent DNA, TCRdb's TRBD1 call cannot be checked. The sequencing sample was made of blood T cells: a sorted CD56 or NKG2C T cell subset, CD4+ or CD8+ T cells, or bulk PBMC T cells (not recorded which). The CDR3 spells CSARGTGGTEAFF.